This TCR beta chain was recorded in a study of T cell responses to AZD1222 COVID-19 vaccine. Overall study: Pooled together were second doses at about 4 or about 12 weeks. General study points: In the spike-specific TCR repertoire, nearly half reportedly target unmutated variant regions.

This clone was seen just once. Its specificity is not known. Libraries were prepared by immunoSEQ multiplex PCR; TCRdb keeps only in-frame clonotypes and omits some of them. Of under 200,000 clones listed, more than 75% were seen once; the top ten hold roughly 0.99%. Trimming left V 4 bases short and J 5 bases short, with 11 bases between. The CDR3 runs to 13 residues. Looked up from germline, CDR1 is LGHNA and CDR2 is YNFKEQ. The clonotype originates from an adult in good health. The chain joins TRBV4-2 to TRBJ2-5; no firm D call. Sequences were derived from peripheral blood, sampled on day 0 of AZD1222 vaccination. The CDR3 nucleotides are TGTGCCAGCAGCCTCCACCCGGAGGAGACCCAGTACTTC. Its translation is CASSLHPEETQYF.